This is a list of T cell receptor beta chains from one sample in a study of radiation and T cells in renal cell carcinoma. Generated by immunoSEQ multiplex PCR, the TCRdb table keeps only in-frame clones and is missing some. The sample holds tens of thousands of clones, around 52% seen once. The input for sequencing was tumor tissue, taken from a patient whose treatment included radiotherapy and nephrectomy. Source of these receptors: a woman between 50 and 59 years old with renal cell carcinoma. Each CDR3 is given with its conserved first and last residue. D genes are given only for firm matches. Where a row states a size, it is once, few, many or the class of an expanded clone; other rows omit it.

TRBJ1-6 - TRBV5-6 14 - TGTGCCAGCAGCTTTGGAGGGAGCGTTCGTCCCCTCCACTTT CASSFGGSVRPLHF
TRBJ1-1 - TRBV6-6 15 - TGTGCCAGCAGTTATCGGGGGGCTTCAAACACTGAAGCTTTCTTT CASSYRGASNTEAFF
TRBJ1-1 - TRBV9 13 - TGTGCCAGCAGCCCGTTACTTACAGGTAAAGCTTTCTTT CASSPLLTGKAFF
TRBJ1-3 many TRBV6-5 11 - TGTGCCAGCAGCTTCCGAAACACCATATATTTT CASSFRNTIYF
TRBJ1-5 once TRBV29-1 13 - TGCAGCGTTGGACCCGGGGCGGGTCAGCCCCAGCATTTT CSVGPGAGQPQHF
TRBJ1-5 medium-sized TRBV7-9 15 - TGTGCCAGCAGCCGATATGGGGAGTTGGATCAGCCCCAGCATTTT CASSRYGELDQPQHF
TRBJ2-7 once TRBV25-1 15 TRBD2 TGTGCCAGCAGTGCAGCGGGAACTGGACTCTACGAGCAGTACTTC CASSAAGTGLYEQYF
TRBJ1-6 - TRBV10-3 17 - TGTGCCATCAGTGACCTAGAAGTGAGCTCCTATAATTCACCCCTCCACTTT CAISDLEVSSYNSPLHF
TRBJ1-1 few TRBV7-9 15 TRBD1 TGTGCCAGCAGCTTGACAGGGGGCGTGAACACTGAAGCTTTCTTT CASSLTGGVNTEAFF
TRBJ2-1 many TRBV7-9 15 TRBD1 TGTGCCAGCAGCCGCCGGGACAGGGAGGGAAATGAGCAGTTCTTC CASSRRDREGNEQFF
TRBJ2-3 - TRBV5-6 15 TRBD2 TGTGCCAGCAGCTCGACTAGCGGGAGCACAGATACGCAGTATTTT CASSSTSGSTDTQYF
TRBJ1-6 - TRBV30 12 - TGTGCCTGGCGGCTCTATAATTCACCCCTCCACTTT CAWRLYNSPLHF
TRBJ1-2 few TRBV7-9 16 - TGTGCCAGCAGCCTATCCCGGACTGAAGGAAGCTATGGCTACACCTTC CASSLSRTEGSYGYTF
TRBJ1-1 - TRBV7-8 17 - TGTGCCAGCAGCTTAGATCTCGGACGGGACCTAAGCACTGAAGCTTTCTTT CASSLDLGRDLSTEAFF
TRBJ1-2 few TRBV4-3 13 - TGCGCCAGCAGCCAAGAGACGAAGGGGGGCTACACCTTC CASSQETKGGYTF
TRBJ2-1 - TRBV4-1 17 - TGCGCCAGCAGCCAAGTGGACCTGGGACTTTCCTACAATGAGCAGTTCTTC CASSQVDLGLSYNEQFF
TRBJ2-1 many TRBV7-9 16 TRBD2 TGTGCCAGCAGCCTACTCGGGGGGGTTTCCTACAATGAGCAGTTCTTC CASSLLGGVSYNEQFF
TRBJ2-2 many TRBV6-1 16 TRBD1 TGTGCCAGCAGTGGTGACAGGGGTCGAAACACCGGGGAGCTGTTTTTT CASSGDRGRNTGELFF
TRBJ1-2 once TRBV6-5 14 TRBD1 TGTGCCAGCAGTTACCGGGGACAGTTATATGGCTACACCTTC CASSYRGQLYGYTF
TRBJ2-2 few TRBV7-2 17 TRBD1 TGTGCCAGCAGCCCGGGACAGGGAGACGCGAACACCGGGGAGCTGTTTTTT CASSPGQGDANTGELFF
TRBJ1-6 - TRBV13 15 TRBD1 TGTGCCAGCAGCTTTAGGGGACAGGGGAATTCACCCCTCCACTTT CASSFRGQGNSPLHF
TRBJ2-1 - TRBV14 15 - TGTGCCAGCAGCCAAGAATGGGGAATGGGGAATGAGCAGTTCTTC CASSQEWGMGNEQFF